The 29 T cell receptor beta chains reported below all come from one sample, sequenced in a study of CD8+CD57+ T cells in acquired aplastic anemia. An expansion of CD8+CD57+ cells by flow cytometry had been shown in patients chosen for sequencing. Researchers used genomic DNA as the template to profile TCR beta VDJ and CDR3. TCRdb independently ran MiXCR on the reads; one entry per CDR3 protein. The data contain approximately 190,000 distinct CDR3 sequences, 48% of them singletons. Source material: sorted CD4+, CD8+, or CD8+CD57+ T cells (not recorded which) from PBMCs. All receptors come from a human donor with aplastic anemia.

The chain is built from TRBV30 and TRBJ1-1; D call uncertain. The V end lost 3 bases, the J end lost 0 bases, and 5 bases lay between the germline ends. The CDR3 has 12 amino acids. Germline CDR1 and CDR2: GTSNPN and SVGIG (reference sequence). In nucleotides, the CDR3 is TGTGCCTGGAGGTTTATGAACACTGAAGCTTTCTTT. Its protein product is CAWRFMNTEAFF.

The genes are TRBV7-2 and TRBJ1-5; 8 bases are shared with TRBD1. Germline lookup yields CDR1 SGHTA and CDR2 FQGNSA. CDR3 length: 14 residues. The V segment lost 5 bases and the J segment 6 bases; nucleotides outside the gene matches: 6. The CDR3 here is CASSPDRGGQPQHF. In nucleotides, the CDR3 is TGTGCCAGCAGCCCCGACAGGGGAGGTCAGCCCCAGCATTTT. The full variable domain, completed using reference TRBV7-2 and TRBJ1-5, is GAGVSQSPSNKVTEKGKDVELRCDPISGHTALYWYRQSLGQGLEFLIYFQGNSAPDKSGLPSDRFSAERTGGSVSTLTIQRTQQEDSAVYLCASSPDRGGQPQHFGDGTRLSIL.

As regards this clonotype: The junction departs from the called germline gene at one end, perhaps through a read error. The chain carries TRBV7-3 and TRBJ1-2; D is unclear. This CDR3 region has 13 residues. Germline CDR1 SGHTA, CDR2 FQGTGA. CDR3 nucleotides: TGTGCCAGCAGCCCAGACGCTAACTGTGGCTACACCTTC. Translating it yields CASSPDANCGYTF.

At least ten counts were recorded for this clonotype. This sequence joins TRBV20-1 and TRBJ1-4; D may be TRBD1 (6 bases). Germline assignment: CDR1 DFQATT and CDR2 SNEGSKA (reference sequence). V dropped 6 bases and J dropped 10 bases, with 24 bases sitting between them. This CDR3 has 15 amino acids. The CDR3 sequence: CSATPEGGLGGKLFF. The CDR3 nucleotides are TGCAGTGCCACCCCGGAGGGGGGGCTTGGGGGAAAACTGTTTTTT.

This chain joins TRBV18 and TRBJ2-7, with a possible D match to TRBD1 (5 bases). This CDR3 spans 14 amino acids. In germline, CDR1 is KGHSH, CDR2 LQKENI. Trimming cost V 0 bases and J 6 bases, with 12 bases left between them. The CDR3 sequence is CASSPPTRASEQYF. The CDR3 region has the DNA TGTGCCAGCTCACCACCGACCAGGGCTAGCGAGCAGTACTTC.

This clonotype was detected many times. The genes are TRBV10-1 and TRBJ1-5; no firm D call. The CDR3 sequence is 13 residues long. V lost 0 bases and J lost 7, with 7 bases in between. In germline, CDR1 is WNHNN, CDR2 SYGVQD (reference sequence). The CDR3 is CASSESFQQPQHF. The CDR3 DNA sequence: TGCGCCAGCAGTGAGTCGTTTCAACAGCCCCAGCATTTT.

The chain employs TRBV19 and TRBJ2-3, with 8 bases fitting TRBD2. V lost 4 bases to trimming and J lost 0 bases; unmatched junction nucleotides: 3. The CDR3 runs 15 residues. Germline CDR1 and CDR2: LNHDA and SQIVND (reference sequence). CDR3 coding DNA: TGTGCCAGTAGTAAGGCTAGCGGGAGCACAGATACGCAGTATTTT. Its protein is CASSKASGSTDTQYF. Variable domain in full (rest from reference TRBV19 and TRBJ2-3): DGGITQSPKYLFRKEGQNVTLSCEQNLNHDAMYWYRQDPGQGLRLIYYSQIVNDFQKGDIAEGYSVSREKKESFPLTVTSAQKNPTAFYLCASSKASGSTDTQYFGPGTRLTVL.

This clonotype was picked up many times. The CDR3 spells CASSKDSEAFF. The CDR3, as DNA: TGTGCCAGCAGCAAGGACAGTGAAGCTTTCTTT. The chain links TRBV7-9 to TRBJ1-1; possible D gene TRBD1, 6 bases. The germline V and J ends were trimmed by 5 bases and 7 bases, with 8 bases remaining between them. Germline CDR1 reads SEHNR; CDR2 reads FQNEAQ (reference sequence). This CDR3 has 11 amino acids.

This clonotype was picked up many times. V and J are TRBV19 and TRBJ1-5, with D uncertain. Trimming left V 3 bases short and J 2 bases short, with 11 bases between. CDR1 LNHDA and CDR2 SQIVND come from the germline V gene (reference sequence). This CDR3 contains 15 residues. The chain's CDR3 is CASSILGQGNQPQHF. Written as DNA, the CDR3 is TGTGCCAGTAGTATTTTAGGGCAGGGCAATCAGCCCCAGCATTTT.

The rearrangement joins TRBV7-3 to TRBJ2-1, with 9 nucleotides matching TRBD2. Looked up from germline, CDR1 is SGHTA and CDR2 is FQGTGA. This CDR3 has 15 residues. V gave up 6 bases and J gave up 8 bases; unmatched junction bases: 11. The DNA for the CDR3 is TGTGCCAGCAGACAAGGGGCGGGGGGGCCCTATGAGCAGTTCTTC. Amino acid sequence: CASRQGAGGPYEQFF.

This clonotype has just a few counts. The chain carries TRBV24-1 and TRBJ2-2, with D perhaps TRBD2 (7 bases). Germline V gene data show CDR1 as KGHDR and CDR2 as SFDVKD. V was pared by 7 bases and J by 7 bases, with 18 bases between. This CDR3 comprises 15 residues. The CDR3 DNA follows: TGTGCCACCAGGACTAGCAGGGGTCCCCACGGGGAGCTGTTTTTT. It is translated as CATRTSRGPHGELFF.

This chain links TRBV19 with TRBJ2-2; D tentatively fits TRBD1 or TRBD2 (5 bases each). In germline, CDR1 is LNHDA, CDR2 SQIVND (reference sequence). The CDR3 has 15 residues. The ends were cut back, 3 bases at V and 3 bases at J, with 11 bases in the middle. This CDR3 is CASSILGRDTGELFF. The CDR3 DNA is TGTGCCAGTAGTATTCTGGGACGGGACACCGGGGAGCTGTTTTTT. Filled out from reference TRBV19 and TRBJ2-2, the complete variable domain reads DGGITQSPKYLFRKEGQNVTLSCEQNLNHDAMYWYRQDPGQGLRLIYYSQIVNDFQKGDIAEGYSVSREKKESFPLTVTSAQKNPTAFYLCASSILGRDTGELFFGEGSRLTVL.

Only one count was recorded for this clonotype. The rearrangement links TRBV7-6 to TRBJ2-7, with 9 positions matching TRBD1. The V gene end was trimmed by 4 bases and the J gene end by 6 bases; junction bases not matched to a gene: 7. The CDR3 loop spans 14 amino acids. The V gene's germline CDR1 is SGHVS and CDR2 FNYEAQ. CDR3 nucleotides: TGTGCCAGCAGCTCGGGACAGGGTCCCCTCGAGCAGTACTTC. The encoded protein is CASSSGQGPLEQYF.

The chain employs TRBV7-3 and TRBJ2-1; D is unresolved. This CDR3 has 13 residues. V lost 1 base and J 9 bases, leaving 10 bases between the germline ends. Germline V CDR1 and CDR2: SGHTA, FQGTGA. The CDR3: CASSLSSPGEQFF. For the CDR3, the DNA is TGTGCCAGCAGCTTAAGTTCCCCAGGTGAGCAGTTCTTC.

Concerning this clonotype: An end of the junction differs from the germline gene, which may be a read error. CDR3: CASSPGIGYEQYF. CDR3 in DNA: TGTGCTAGCAGCCCAGGGATAGGTTACGAGCAGTACTTC. V gene TRBV7-7 combines with J gene TRBJ2-7; a weak D match, TRBD1 (5 bases). This CDR3 is 13 amino acids long. The germline gives CDR1 SSHAT, CDR2 FNYEAQ (reference sequence).

This chain uses TRBV5-1 with TRBJ1-6; the D gene is possibly TRBD1 (5 bases). CDR1 and CDR2 (germline): SGHRS, YFSETQ. The CDR3 runs 14 residues. V lost 2 bases, J lost 10 bases, and 13 bases lay in between. In DNA, the CDR3 is TGCGCCAGCAGCTTTACAGGCCCGGGGTCACCCCTCCACTTT. It specifies CASSFTGPGSPLHF.

V is TRBV20-1 and J is TRBJ2-7, with TRBD2 matching 8 bases. The CDR3 is made up of 15 amino acids. J gave up 0 bases and V 4 bases, and 8 bases lay outside the gene matches. The germline V gene has CDR1 DFQATT and CDR2 SNEGSKA (reference sequence). CDR3 coding DNA: TGCAGTGCTAAAAGGCGAAGCGGGAGCTCCTACGAGCAGTACTTC. This sequence encodes CSAKRRSGSSYEQYF.

The V and J genes are TRBV19 and TRBJ2-5; D possibly corresponds to TRBD1 (6 bases). The CDR3 sequence is 15 residues long. The V end lost 6 bases, the J end lost 5 bases, and 19 bases lay between the germline ends. Germline CDR1 reads LNHDA; CDR2 reads SQIVND (reference sequence). The chain's CDR3 is CASRKQQGPLETQYF. The CDR3 DNA is TGTGCCAGTAGGAAGCAACAGGGCCCGTTGGAGACCCAGTACTTC.

This clonotype was observed many times. The rearrangement links TRBV5-1 to TRBJ2-3, with 9 bases identical to TRBD2. CDR1 and CDR2 (germline): SGHRS, YFSETQ. This CDR3 region has 15 residues. V shed 5 bases, J shed 1 base, and the junction held 5 bases outside the gene matches. In DNA form, the CDR3 reads TGCGCCAGCAGGAGGGTAGCGGGAGGCACAGATACGCAGTATTTT. The encoded protein is CASRRVAGGTDTQYF.

This clonotype showed up many times. This sequence joins TRBV9 and TRBJ2-3; TRBD2 might be the D (8 bases). Trimming removed 2 bases at V and 3 bases at J, with 25 bases between. The CDR3 covers 19 residues. Germline CDR1 SGDLS, CDR2 YYNGEE. CDR3 coding DNA: TGTGCCAGCAGCGTGGGCAGGGGGTTTGTAGGACTAGCAACAGATACGCAGTATTTT. Its translation: CASSVGRGFVGLATDTQYF.

Only a few counts were recorded for this clonotype. The CDR3 reads CASSLERGSPQHF. In nucleotides, the CDR3 is TGTGCCAGCAGCTTAGAACGGGGCTCGCCCCAGCATTTT. The chain employs TRBV7-2 and TRBJ1-5, with a weak D call TRBD1 (5 bases). The CDR3 runs to 13 residues. Germline CDR1 SGHTA, CDR2 FQGNSA. V shed 1 base and J shed 9 bases, with 10 bases lying between them. Combining the CDR3 with reference TRBV7-2 and TRBJ1-5 gives the whole variable domain GAGVSQSPSNKVTEKGKDVELRCDPISGHTALYWYRQSLGQGLEFLIYFQGNSAPDKSGLPSDRFSAERTGGSVSTLTIQRTQQEDSAVYLCASSLERGSPQHFGDGTRLSIL.

The chain combines TRBV10-3 with TRBJ2-7, with TRBD1 matching 8 bases. The germline V gene has CDR1 ENHRY and CDR2 SYGVKD. This CDR3 has 12 residues. V lost 10 bases and J lost 3; bases outside the gene matches: 5. The CDR3 region has the DNA TGTGCCACCTCAGGGGGCGGCTACGAGCAGTACTTC. Translation: CATSGGGYEQYF.

The CDR3 spells CASSIERAGTDEQYF. CDR3 sequence (DNA): TGTGCCAGTAGTATAGAACGGGCAGGGACCGACGAGCAGTACTTC. The chain carries TRBV19 and TRBJ2-7, with D possibly being TRBD1 or TRBD2 (5 bases each). In germline, CDR1 is LNHDA, CDR2 SQIVND (reference sequence). This CDR3 has 15 residues. With 0 bases removed from V and 5 bases from J, the gap between germline ends came to 14 bases. The entire variable domain, with the rest obtained from reference TRBV19 and TRBJ2-7, is as follows: DGGITQSPKYLFRKEGQNVTLSCEQNLNHDAMYWYRQDPGQGLRLIYYSQIVNDFQKGDIAEGYSVSREKKESFPLTVTSAQKNPTAFYLCASSIERAGTDEQYFGPGTRLTVT.

Note on this clonotype: The junction and the germline gene differ at one end; a read error may be behind it. The J gene is TRBJ2-5, the V gene TRBV6-6; D not certain. The CDR3 loop spans 11 amino acids. Germline V lookup: CDR1 MNHNY, CDR2 SVGAGI (reference sequence). For the CDR3, the DNA is TGTGCCAGCACCCGTGGTGAGACCCAGTGCTTC. Its translation is CASTRGETQCF.

At least ten counts were recorded for this clonotype. This chain connects TRBV19 to TRBJ2-4, with TRBD1 identical over 7 bases. This CDR3 comprises 15 residues. The J segment lost 2 bases and the V segment lost 6 bases, leaving 7 bases of the junction unmatched. Germline loops: CDR1 LNHDA, CDR2 SQIVND (reference sequence). CDR3 sequence (DNA): TGTGCCAGTAGACTCGACAGGGCCACCAAAAACATTCAGTACTTC. It encodes CASRLDRATKNIQYF. The whole variable domain, remainder taken from reference TRBV19 and TRBJ2-4, is DGGITQSPKYLFRKEGQNVTLSCEQNLNHDAMYWYRQDPGQGLRLIYYSQIVNDFQKGDIAEGYSVSREKKESFPLTVTSAQKNPTAFYLCASRLDRATKNIQYFGAGTRLSVL.

The chain employs TRBV5-1 and TRBJ2-3, with D unclear. The V end lost 1 base, the J end lost 6 bases, and 9 bases lay between the germline ends. Germline-derived CDR1 and CDR2 are SGHRS and YFSETQ. This CDR3 is built from 13 residues. In nucleotides, the CDR3 is TGCGCCAGCAGCTTGAGTACTGACGATACGCAGTATTTT. This sequence encodes CASSLSTDDTQYF.

This clonotype was seen repeatedly, ten times or more. The J gene is TRBJ1-2, the V gene TRBV6-5; D is ambiguous. Germline V gene sequence: CDR1 MNHEY, CDR2 SVGAGI. There are 16 residues in the CDR3. V was shortened by 2 bases and J by 2 bases, with 15 bases between the two germline ends. The chain's CDR3 is CASSYPPWRVNYGYTF. CDR3 coding DNA: TGTGCCAGCAGTTACCCTCCTTGGAGGGTCAACTATGGCTACACCTTC.

This clonotype was recorded many times. The junction departs from the called germline gene at one end, perhaps through a read error. This chain joins TRBV7-3 and TRBJ2-5; 9 nucleotides agree with TRBD2. The CDR3 is made up of 14 amino acids. From germline, CDR1 is SGHTA and CDR2 FQGTGA. CDR3 amino acids: CASSITGLAGTQYF. The CDR3 nucleotides read TGTGCCAGCAGCATAACGGGACTAGCCGGGACCCAGTACTTC.

In this sample, this clonotype turned up many times. The chain recombines TRBV7-2 with TRBJ2-3; D ambiguous. The V end lost 6 bases, the J end lost 0 bases, and 7 bases lay between the germline ends. The CDR3 has 13 amino acids. Looked up from germline, CDR1 is SGHTA and CDR2 is FQGNSA. The chain's CDR3 is CASRDFSTDTQYF. The CDR3 DNA reads TGTGCCAGCAGAGATTTTAGCACAGATACGCAGTATTTT.